This T cell receptor (beta chain) emerged from a study of cytomegalovirus exposure and HLA in healthy donors. V lost 5 bases and J 2 bases, leaving 12 bases between the germline ends. CDR1 PRHDT and CDR2 FYEKMQ come from the germline V gene (reference sequence). The CDR3 spans 14 residues. Amplification used 60 Vbeta primers and 13 Jbeta primers. TCRdb's table, derived via immunoSEQ multiplex PCR, lists solely in-frame clones and lacks some. The sample has 65,000 or so clones, 62% seen once. The TCR sequence derives from a man aged 30 to 45 in good health and CMV-seronegative. The rearrangement joins TRBV13 to TRBJ1-1, with D possibly matching TRBD1 (5 bases). Sequenced input: PBMCs. This chain's CDR3 is CASSPGTSNTEAFF. CDR3 coding DNA: TGTGCCAGCAGCCCCGGGACTTCTAACACTGAAGCTTTCTTT.